This T cell receptor beta chain was profiled in a study of blood T cells in healthy people across ages. A second PCR, run for about 7 to 11 cycles, used a sample-barcoded 5' primer plus a J-beta primer mix. TCRdb called the 5' RACE reads again in MiXCR, with one record for every CDR3 protein. The data hold around 1,100,000 distinct CDR3 sequences, with around two fifths observed a single time. The germline CDR1 and CDR2 sequences are SQVTM and ANQGSEA. J lost 5 bases, V lost 5 bases, and 14 bases had no gene match. The CDR3 sequence is 16 residues long. The specimen sequenced was blood. The sequence was obtained from a man between 18 and 29 years old in good health. V gene TRBV29-1 combines with J gene TRBJ2-2; 7 bases match TRBD1. Written as DNA, the CDR3 is TGCAGCGTTTCCTTCGACAGGGTCAGCAAGACCGGGGAGCTGTTTTTT. Its protein product is CSVSFDRVSKTGELFF.